This T cell receptor (beta chain) was recorded in a study of blood T cells in healthy people across ages (dated by TCRdb to between 2015 and 2016). About the study as a whole: In model experiments, roughly one uniquely barcoded TCR beta cDNA molecule per two T cells was captured by template switching. For two donors (one aged 18 to 30 and one aged 80 or older), the study analyzed two additional independent replicas of 1 million unique cDNA reads from the same blood draw. To avoid experimental bias, donors of different ages were randomly spread across the sequencing lanes. Using deep sequencing normalized with unique cDNA molecular identifiers, the study measured how TCR beta repertoire diversity changes with age. The donors were split into four age groups: young (average 16 years), middle-aged (roughly 39), aged (roughly 65) and long-lived (more than 80).

Donors were about 36 systemically healthy Caucasian individuals from Russia aged roughly 6 to 90 years. About 10 milliliters of peripheral blood were collected from each donor into EDTA-treated Vacutainer tubes. Ficoll-Paque density-gradient centrifugation was used to isolate PBMCs, with at least 7 million per sample. Trizol reagent was used to extract total RNA from PBMCs, with at least 6 micrograms per sample. Naive CD45RAhigh/CD27high T cell percentages were measured by flow cytometry on a PBMC aliquot from every donor. The germline V gene (reference sequence) specifies DFQATT as CDR1 and SNEGSKA as CDR2. V sheds 0 bases and J sheds 1 base, leaving 11 bases between their ends. From cysteine to phenylalanine, the CDR3 is 15 amino acids long. Of the read, only the CDR3 DNA is kept; its 45 bases are in frame from base 1. Study-wide conclusions, independent of this receptor: Donor CMV infection status was unknown, potentially confounding age-related changes in expanded clonotypes. Bulk unsorted PBMC profiling prevented conclusive comparison of naive and antigen-experienced compartments. Compared with the aged group, the long-lived group had more naive CD4+ T cells, fewer expanded clones and increased TCR diversity, a pattern suggesting age selection. As age increased, observed TCR beta diversity per million T cells dropped in a roughly linear way, and a significant reduction was already evident by age about 40. Observed TCR beta diversity correlated strongly with the percentage of naive T cells measured by flow cytometry. Total diversity estimates from one million sequenced T cells were considered lower bounds and underestimates.

Receptor amplification or capture employed 5' RACE. Sequencing was carried out with an Illumina HiSeq 2500. The second PCR ran for about 6 to 12 cycles and used a J-beta primer mix along with a sample-barcoded 5' primer. A template-switch 5' adaptor carrying 12 random nucleotides introduced a unique molecular identifier onto each TCR beta cDNA molecule. Each sample yielded at least 3 million CDR3-containing paired-end reads. First-strand cDNA was synthesized from all RNA with the Mint cDNA synthesis kit, primed by a TRBC-specific oligonucleotide. Following uracil-DNA glycosylase treatment, all cDNA underwent a first 18-cycle PCR with the universal primers M1SS and BC2_uni_R. The published analysis was carried out like this. Normalization of each sample was performed by random selection of 1 million high-quality reads, each carrying a distinct molecular identifier. Instead of being binned into consensus sequences, reads with shared molecular identifiers were discarded. CDR3 identification, clonotype clustering and error correction used MiTCR with a Q25 quality threshold and the strictest error-elimination algorithm. A nonparametric unseen species model with Euler transformation was used to estimate lower-bound total TCR beta diversity. TCRdb handled the public reads itself, with Q25 trimming in fastp and clone calling in MiXCR, and kept productive beta chains. Every entry covers one CDR3 protein and lists the most common genes and DNA from its rows. TCRdb's processing, not the authors' own work, is the source of the V and J calls. The sample yields more than 1.4 million distinct CDR3 sequences; around two fifths were counted once. Together, the top ten hold 7.9% of the sample.

Details on this clonotype: The clone's antigen remains unknown. Base qualities were left out, and no much larger clone turns up one base away.

The sequenced sample was blood. The sequence joins TRBV20-1 to TRBJ2-3, with the D gene not confidently named. This sequence was found in a woman aged 18 to 35 in good health. The CDR3 corresponds to CSARDGLLGTDTQYF. The sequence in DNA is TGCAGTGCTAGAGATGGCCTCCTAGGCACAGATACGCAGTATTTT.